The next 8 T cell receptor beta chains were all read from a single sample in a study of cytomegalovirus exposure and HLA in healthy donors. With 60 Vbeta and 13 Jbeta primers, the PCR was carried out. Produced via immunoSEQ multiplex PCR; TCRdb's table is partial and in-frame only. The sample gives some 99,000 clones, just under 70% of which show up once; 4.5% to 5.5% is in the top ten. The sample consisted of PBMCs. Receptors were obtained from a woman in her seventies in good health and CMV-seropositive.

The V gene is TRBV30, the J gene TRBJ2-5, with a tentative D call TRBD1 (6 bases). This CDR3 has 12 residues. Trimming left V 3 bases short and J 4 bases short, with 9 bases between. Looked up from germline, CDR1 is GTSNPN and CDR2 is SVGIG (reference sequence). CDR3 region: CAWSSGAETQYF. The DNA of the CDR3 is TGTGCCTGGAGCTCAGGGGCAGAGACCCAGTACTTC.

This clone was seen a handful of times. The chain carries TRBV19 and TRBJ1-6; the D is unclear. The V gene lost 5 bases and the J gene lost 5 bases, with 7 bases spanning the gap. Germline-derived CDR1 and CDR2 are LNHDA and SQIVND (reference sequence). This CDR3 spans 13 amino acids. The DNA of the CDR3 is TGTGCCAGTAGTGTATTAGATAATTCACCCCTCCACTTT. This translates into CASSVLDNSPLHF.

The chain employs TRBV7-8 and TRBJ2-5; D is ambiguous. Germline CDR1 is SGHVS and CDR2 is FQNEAQ. V shed 5 bases and J shed 7 bases, with 8 bases lying between them. The CDR3 totals 11 residues. CDR3 sequence reads: CASSRPGTQYF. The CDR3 nucleotides are TGTGCCAGCAGCCGCCCGGGGACCCAGTACTTC.

This chain connects TRBV5-6 to TRBJ2-2; TRBD2 might be the D (5 bases). From germline, CDR1 is SGHDT and CDR2 YYEEEE. Trimming took off 0 bases at V and 7 bases at J, with 13 bases between the two ends. The length of the CDR3 is 15 residues. CDR3 sequence: CASSLGNYRGGELFF. The DNA for the CDR3 is TGTGCCAGCAGCTTGGGCAATTATCGGGGCGGGGAGCTGTTTTTT.

The chain is built from TRBV5-1 and TRBJ2-6; TRBD2 matches 10 bases. This CDR3 has 17 amino acids. The ends lost 4 bases at V and 7 bases at J; junction bases unmatched: 11. Germline assignment: CDR1 SGHRS and CDR2 YFSETQ. CDR3 nucleotide sequence: TGCGCCAGCAGCACAAGCGGGGGGGAGGTGTTCGCCAACGTCCTGACTTTC. This translates into CASSTSGGEVFANVLTF.

This clone was observed a few times. The J gene is TRBJ2-7, the V gene TRBV9; TRBD2 aligns across 12 bases. The CDR3 is 15 amino acids. In germline, CDR1 is SGDLS, CDR2 YYNGEE. V was clipped by 0 bases and J by 7 bases; unmatched bases: 5. Written as DNA, the CDR3 is TGTGCCAGCAGCGTAGGACTAGCGGGGGCCTTTGAGCAGTACTTC. Its protein product is CASSVGLAGAFEQYF.

The chain combines TRBV12-2 with TRBJ2-5; no check of the table's D call, TRBD2, against the DNA was made. TRBV12-2 is assigned pseudogene status. The CDR3 consists of 17 residues. The CDR3 coding sequence is TGTGCAAGTCGCCGATGGACTAGCGGGGACCGCCAAGAGACCCAGTACTTC. This encodes CASRRWTSGDRQETQYF.

The genes are TRBV10-3 and TRBJ1-3, with unresolved D. The CDR3 has 14 amino acids. V lost 3 bases to trimming and J lost 4 bases, with 10 bases between them. Germline CDR1 reads ENHRY; CDR2 reads SYGVKD. In nucleotides, the CDR3 is TGTGCCATCAGTGACCCGGGAGGCGGAAACACCATATATTTT. Its translation: CAISDPGGGNTIYF.